The next 2 T cell receptor beta chains were all read from a single sample in a study of beta chain features in type 1 diabetes. Of the isolated RNA, all was reverse transcribed, and so the sequenced material was expressed TCRB transcripts. Sequencing used immunoSEQ multiplex PCR; TCRdb keeps in-frame clones, though not all of them. The table lists roughly 400,000 clones, around 15% of them singletons. The sequencing input was naive CD4+ T cells from blood. These receptors were collected from a woman aged 18-30 years in good health.

The chain employs TRBV7-9 and TRBJ1-5; D remains unclear. The V gene's germline CDR1 is SEHNR and CDR2 FQNEAQ (reference sequence). This CDR3 has 12 amino acids. The V and J ends lost 3 bases and 5 bases respectively, with 5 bases between them. CDR3 DNA sequence: TGTGCCAGCAGCTTTCGGGATCAGCCCCAGCATTTT. It translates to CASSFRDQPQHF. Based on the CDR3 plus reference TRBV7-9 and TRBJ1-5, the full variable domain is DTGVSQNPRHKITKRGQNVTFRCDPISEHNRLYWYRQTLGQGPEFLTYFQNEAQLEKSRLLSDRFSAERPKGSFSTLEIQRTEQGDSAMYLCASSFRDQPQHFGDGTRLSIL.

This clone turned up a few times. V usage is TRBV30 and J usage is TRBJ2-1, with D tentatively TRBD2 (5 bases). The CDR3 length is 13 residues. CDR1 is GTSNPN, CDR2 SVGIG, per germline (reference sequence). Trimming took 3 bases from V and 5 from J, leaving 11 bases between them. The DNA for the CDR3 is TGTGCCTGGAGGGGAGATACCCACAATGAGCAGTTCTTC. It codes for CAWRGDTHNEQFF.